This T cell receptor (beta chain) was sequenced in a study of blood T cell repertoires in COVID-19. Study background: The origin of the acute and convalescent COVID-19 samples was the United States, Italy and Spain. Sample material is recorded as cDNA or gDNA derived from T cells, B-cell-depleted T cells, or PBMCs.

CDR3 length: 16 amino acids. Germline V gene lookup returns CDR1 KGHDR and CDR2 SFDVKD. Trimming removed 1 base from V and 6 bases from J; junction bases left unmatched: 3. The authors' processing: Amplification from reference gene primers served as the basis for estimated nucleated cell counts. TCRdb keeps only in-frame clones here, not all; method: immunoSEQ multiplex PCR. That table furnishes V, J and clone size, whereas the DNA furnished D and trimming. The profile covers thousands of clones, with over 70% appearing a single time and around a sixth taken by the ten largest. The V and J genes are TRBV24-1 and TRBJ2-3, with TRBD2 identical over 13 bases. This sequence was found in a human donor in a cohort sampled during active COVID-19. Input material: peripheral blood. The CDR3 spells CATSDFKTSGRDTQYF. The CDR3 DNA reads TGTGCCACCAGTGATTTTAAGACTAGCGGGAGGGATACGCAGTATTTT.